This TCR beta chain was identified in a study of T cells after yellow fever vaccination (dated by TCRdb to between 2018 and 2021). Notes on the research overall: Libraries from fractions with low cell numbers were prepared with the SMART-Seq v4 Ultra Low Input RNA kit. Bulk TCR alpha and beta repertoires were sequenced longitudinally to track T-cell clones before and after primary and booster YFV17D yellow fever vaccination. Two healthy male donors, one aged 18 to 30 and one aged 30 to 40 years, were included in the cohort. Bulk PBMC replicates and cell subsets were isolated from blood drawn at multiple timepoints before and after both primary and secondary immunization. Findings and caveats that apply to the study as a whole: Compared with the primary T-cell response, the secondary T-cell response was faster but weaker, reaching its peak on day 5 rather than on day 15. After the booster, most clones that had expanded after primary vaccination were detected again (around 96% of CD4 and more than 80% of CD8), suggesting broad maintenance of memory. Because abundant contaminating clonotypes from the bulk population could be contained in FACS-sorted repertoires, computational filtering was required. The study included only two donors, which limits how far the findings can be generalized. A small share of clonotypes was detected in both CD4 and CD8 compartments, with the overlap likely arising from convergent recombination.

TCR cDNA was synthesized by 5'RACE template switching, through which a universal primer site and unique molecular identifiers were introduced. Priming for cDNA synthesis came from both the TCR alpha and TCR beta constant segments. Two PCR steps were used to amplify libraries, with sample barcodes and sequencing adapters being added in the second step. Sequencing of the libraries was done on either Illumina HiSeq 2500 (2x100 bp) or NovaSeq (2x150 bp). From the authors' description of their analysis: MIGEC was used to demultiplex reads and collapse the reads into UMI consensus sequences, and MiXCR was used for V(D)J alignment. Vaccine-responding clonotypes were identified with edgeR using replicate PBMC samples, with FDR below 0.01 and a log2 fold change above 5 up to day 15 being required. Bulk clonotypes were assigned CD4 or CD8 identity according to which sequenced CD4 or CD8 repertoire held them at higher abundance. TCRdb reprocessing: public reads trimmed at Q25 with fastp, clones called with MiXCR, in-frame beta chains kept. Rows with one shared CDR3 protein collapse into an entry with the most common genes and DNA. TCRdb, not the authors, supplied the V and J calls. This sample has roughly 500,000 distinct CDR3 sequences in its table, and 15% to 20% of those were observed once. The ten largest account for approximately 15% of the sample.

CDR1 and CDR2, looked up from the germline V gene (reference sequence), are LGHDT and YNNKEL. Its CDR3 holds 11 amino acids, cysteine through phenylalanine. The sequence is cut down to CDR3 DNA, 33 bases in frame from base 1. V lost 8 bases and J lost 7 bases; the stretch between them is 9 bases long. A few counts support this clonotype. This receptor's antigen is unknown. No much larger clone exists at a distance of one base, and base qualities are not known. Sample treatment or condition, as interpreted from the label and publication: live attenuated yellow fever vaccine strain. At each blood-draw timepoint, two biological replicates of bulk PBMCs were obtained. A standard Ficoll-Paque protocol was used to isolate PBMCs from peripheral blood. RNA was extracted with TriZol from bulk PBMCs, CD4 and CD8 fractions, and dextramer-positive and dextramer-negative fractions.

The receptor's source is a man aged 30 to 39 who received the YFV17D yellow fever vaccine. Sequenced material: PBMCs, taken 15 days after the yellow fever booster vaccination. The chain couples TRBV3-1 to TRBJ2-1, with the D segment identity uncertain. Here is the DNA: TGTGCCAGCTCCATGGGGAATGAGCAGTTCTTC. Protein translation: CASSMGNEQFF.